The clone carrying this TCR beta chain was picked up one time. Antigen specificity is unknown. These data originate in a study of shared clonotypes between healthy human individuals. At the level of the study: Those who served as donors were a couple of women and a few men between the ages of 18 and 49. General study results and limits: Clonotype sharing among donors, it was expected, would be affected by sequencing depth.

Measured with immunoSEQ multiplex PCR; TCRdb has only the in-frame clones, and not every one. The data show 400,000 to 550,000 clones, with 70% to 85% seen just once and more than 10% held by the top ten. The CDR3 consists of 14 residues. Germline CDR1 reads MNHEY; CDR2 reads SMNVEV (reference sequence). V lost 7 bases to trimming and J lost 5 bases; unmatched junction nucleotides: 9. The clonotype comes from a woman aged 40-49 years in good health. Some clones in this sample may be carry-over from other donors' samples. The chain has TRBV27 and TRBJ2-7; 9 bases align to TRBD2. The sequencing input was PBMCs. The CDR3 DNA is TGTGCCAGCACCAGAAGCGGGAGGCCGGACGAGCAGTACTTC. It codes for CASTRSGRPDEQYF.